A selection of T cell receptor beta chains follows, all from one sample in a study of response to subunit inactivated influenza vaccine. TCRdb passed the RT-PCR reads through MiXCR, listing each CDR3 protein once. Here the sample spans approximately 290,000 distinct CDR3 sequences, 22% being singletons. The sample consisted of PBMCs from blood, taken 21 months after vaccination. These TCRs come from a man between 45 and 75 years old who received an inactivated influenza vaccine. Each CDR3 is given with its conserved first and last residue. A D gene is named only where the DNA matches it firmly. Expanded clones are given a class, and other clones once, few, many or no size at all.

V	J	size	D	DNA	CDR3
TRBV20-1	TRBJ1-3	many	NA	TGCAGTGCTAGAAATCCGAATACAGCCACCACTCACAGCTTCTCTGGAAACACCATATATTTT	CSARNPNTATTHSFSGNTIYF
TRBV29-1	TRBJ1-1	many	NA	TGCAGCGCCGGGACCGGGGGGATTGAGGCTTTCTTT	CSAGTGGIEAFF
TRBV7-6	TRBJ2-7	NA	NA	TGTGCCAGCAGCTCCTTCCGGGACACTCAAGCCTACGAGCAGTACTTC	CASSSFRDTQAYEQYF
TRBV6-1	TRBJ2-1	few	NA	TGTGCCAGCAGTAGTGGATTCTACAATGAGCAGTTCTTC	CASSSGFYNEQFF
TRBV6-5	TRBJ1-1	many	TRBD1	TGTGCCAGCAGTTACCTTGGACAGGGGAACACTGAAGCTTTCTTT	CASSYLGQGNTEAFF
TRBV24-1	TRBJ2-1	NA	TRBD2	TGTGCCACCAGTGACGGAACTAGCGGGGGGCGGGATGAGCAGTTCTTC	CATSDGTSGGRDEQFF
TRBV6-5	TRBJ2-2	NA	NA	TGTGCCAGCAGTTACTCATCACCCGGGGAGCTGTTTTTT	CASSYSSPGELFF
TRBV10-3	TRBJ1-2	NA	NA	TGTGCCATCAGTACCTCTCCGAACTATGGCTACACCTTC	CAISTSPNYGYTF
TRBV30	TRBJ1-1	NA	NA	TGTGCCTGGATTCCAGGGATAACTGAAGCTTTCTTT	CAWIPGITEAFF
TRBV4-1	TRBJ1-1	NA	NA	TGCGCCAGCAGAAAAGCCACGGGGGGGGCGCATCGAAGTAACACTGAAGCTTTCTTT	CASRKATGGAHRSNTEAFF
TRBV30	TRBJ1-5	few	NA	TGTGCCTGGAGTACAGCTAGCAATCAGCCCCAGCATTTT	CAWSTASNQPQHF
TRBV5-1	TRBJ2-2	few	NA	TGCGCCAGCAGCTTGGAGGGGGAATGGACCGGGGAGCTGTTTTTT	CASSLEGEWTGELFF
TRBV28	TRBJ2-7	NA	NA	TGTGCCAGCAGTTTATTGTCCGGGGACCATCCCCTCTACGAGCAGTACTTC	CASSLLSGDHPLYEQYF
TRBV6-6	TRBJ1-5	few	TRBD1	TGTGCCGCTGCAGGGGACAGGGATCAGCCCCAGCATTTT	CAAAGDRDQPQHF
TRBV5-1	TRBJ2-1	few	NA	TGCGCCAGCAGTCCCTCTAGCATACGCAATGAGCAGTTCTTC	CASSPSSIRNEQFF
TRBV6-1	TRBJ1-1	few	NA	TGTGCCAGCAGCGCTCTTGTCGGGGGAAAAGCTTTCTTT	CASSALVGGKAFF
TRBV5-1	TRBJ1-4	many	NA	TGCGCCAGCAGCTTCGGACAGACGAATGAAAAACTGTTTTTT	CASSFGQTNEKLFF
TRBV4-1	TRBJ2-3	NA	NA	TGCGCCAGCAGCCGGGTCCGGGCCAATCAGCCCCAGTATTTT	CASSRVRANQPQYF
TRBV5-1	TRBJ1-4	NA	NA	TGCGCCAGCAGCTTGGCCCTCGGCAGCTCTAATGAAAAACTGTTTTTT	CASSLALGSSNEKLFF
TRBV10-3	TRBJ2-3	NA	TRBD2	TGTGCCATCAGTGGCGTAGCGGGAGGGCGAGATACGCAGTATTTT	CAISGVAGGRDTQYF
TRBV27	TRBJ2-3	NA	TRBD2	TGTGCCGTTGGACTAGCGGGATTCACAGATACGCAGTATTTT	CAVGLAGFTDTQYF
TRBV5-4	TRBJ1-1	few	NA	TGTGCCAGCACCACCGGGGCGGACACTGAAGCTTTCTTT	CASTTGADTEAFF
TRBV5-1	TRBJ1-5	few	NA	TGCGCCAGCAGCGAGGGGGTCACTAATCAGCCCCAGCATTTT	CASSEGVTNQPQHF
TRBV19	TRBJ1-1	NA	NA	TGTGCCAGTTTATCGGGGGCCAGGACTGAAGCTTTCTTT	CASLSGARTEAFF
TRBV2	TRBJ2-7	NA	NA	TGTGCCAGCAGTGAAAGCAGTTGGGGCGAGCAGTACTTC	CASSESSWGEQYF
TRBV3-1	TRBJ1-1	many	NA	TGTGCCAGCAGCCAAGTGGGAGGGGTCACTGAAGCTTTCTTT	CASSQVGGVTEAFF
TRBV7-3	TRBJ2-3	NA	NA	TGTGCCAGCAGCCAGACCGTCAGGGATACGCAGTATTTT	CASSQTVRDTQYF
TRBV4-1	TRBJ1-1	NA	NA	TGCGCCAGCAGCCTTAGCGTGGTGGTCGTGAACACTGAAGCTTTCTTT	CASSLSVVVVNTEAFF
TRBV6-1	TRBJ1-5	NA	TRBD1	TGTGCCAGCAGAGGACAGGGGAATCAGCCCCAGCATTTT	CASRGQGNQPQHF
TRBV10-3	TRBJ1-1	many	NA	TGTGCCATCAGTGACCCCGGGGGAGGCACTGAAGCTTTCTTT	CAISDPGGGTEAFF
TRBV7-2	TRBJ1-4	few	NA	TGTGCCAGCAGCTTGGGGCCCCTGAGGGAAAAACTGTTTTTT	CASSLGPLREKLFF
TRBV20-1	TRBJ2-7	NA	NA	TGCAGTGCTAGGGGTATTAGTCCAGACACCTTAAACGAGCAGTACTTC	CSARGISPDTLNEQYF
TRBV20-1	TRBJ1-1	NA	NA	TGCAGTGCTAGAGTTAGTGCGAAACTGAACACTGAAGCTTTCTTT	CSARVSAKLNTEAFF
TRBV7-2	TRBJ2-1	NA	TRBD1	TGTGCCAGCAGCAACGGACAGGGGATGTACAATGAGCAGTTCTTC	CASSNGQGMYNEQFF
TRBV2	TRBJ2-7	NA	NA	TGTGCCAGCAGTGAAGGGCAGGGAATAATCTACGAGCAGTACTTC	CASSEGQGIIYEQYF
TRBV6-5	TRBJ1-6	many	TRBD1	TGTGCCAGCAGTTCGACCGGGACAGGGGAGTCACCCCTCCACTTT	CASSSTGTGESPLHF
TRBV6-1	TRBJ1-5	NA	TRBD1	TGTGCCAGCAGGGCCGGGACAGGGGGCAATCAGCCCCAGCATTTT	CASRAGTGGNQPQHF
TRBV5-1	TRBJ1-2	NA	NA	TGCGCCAGCAGCCCAGGGACGAGTGGGAATTATGGCTACACCTTC	CASSPGTSGNYGYTF
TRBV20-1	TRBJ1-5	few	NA	TGCAGTGCTAGAGATAACTTTCGGGGGGGCTATCAGCCCCAGCATTTT	CSARDNFRGGYQPQHF
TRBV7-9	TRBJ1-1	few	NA	TGTGCCAGCAGCTTCGGGATCGCTGAAGCTTTCTTT	CASSFGIAEAFF
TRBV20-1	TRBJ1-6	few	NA	TGCAGTGCTACTCCCATAGGTTCACCCCTCCACTTT	CSATPIGSPLHF
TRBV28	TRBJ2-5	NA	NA	TGTGCCAGCAGTTTTGACAGGGCGGGAAAGACCCAGTACTTC	CASSFDRAGKTQYF
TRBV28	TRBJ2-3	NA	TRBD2	TGTGCCAGCAGAGGATGGACTAGCGGGGGCATCACAGATACGCAGTATTTT	CASRGWTSGGITDTQYF
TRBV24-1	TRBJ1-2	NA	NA	TGTGCCACCAGTGATGAGGACAGTAACTATGGCTACACCTTC	CATSDEDSNYGYTF
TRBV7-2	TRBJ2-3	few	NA	TGTGCCAGCAGCGGGGGGGCTTCCCCCACATATACGCAGTATTTT	CASSGGASPTYTQYF
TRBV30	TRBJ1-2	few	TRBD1	TGTGCCTGGAGAATCAGGGGGCTACGTGGCTACACCTTC	CAWRIRGLRGYTF
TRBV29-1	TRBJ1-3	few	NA	TGCAGCGCCATCTTTCCCGGAGGAAGAAACACCATATATTTT	CSAIFPGGRNTIYF
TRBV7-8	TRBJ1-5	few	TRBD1	TGTGCCAGCAGCCCGGACAGGGGGGGGCACAATCAGCCCCAGCATTTT	CASSPDRGGHNQPQHF
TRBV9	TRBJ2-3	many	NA	TGTGCCAGCAGCGTAGGGCTGGGCAGCACAGATACGCAGTATTTT	CASSVGLGSTDTQYF
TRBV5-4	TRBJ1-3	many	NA	TGTGCCAGCAGCTCGGCCGGGGGTTTCTCTGGAAACACCATATATTTT	CASSSAGGFSGNTIYF
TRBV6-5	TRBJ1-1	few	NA	TGTGCCAGCAGTTATCCCGGTATGCCGAACACTGAAGCTTTCTTT	CASSYPGMPNTEAFF
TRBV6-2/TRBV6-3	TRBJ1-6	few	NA	TGTGCCAGCAGTTTTGGACCGAGGAATTCACCCCTCCACTTT	CASSFGPRNSPLHF
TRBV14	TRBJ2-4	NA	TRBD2	TGTGCCAGCAGCCAAGGTTGGGGGGGAAACATTCAGTACTTC	CASSQGWGGNIQYF
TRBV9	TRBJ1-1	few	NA	TGTGCCAGCAGCGTAGTGACAACTGAAGCTTTCTTT	CASSVVTTEAFF